Listed here is a single T cell receptor beta chain. Its antigen is unidentified. Germline values: CDR1 SEHNR, CDR2 FQNEAQ (reference sequence). Deletions cut 5 bases from V and 10 bases from J, with 14 bases between. This CDR3 comprises 12 residues. Extraction of total RNA produced a minimum of 6 micrograms from each sample. The data were taken from a study of blood T cells in healthy people across ages. The second PCR ran roughly 7 to 12 cycles with a sample-barcoded 5' primer and J-beta primers. Each CDR3 protein gets one entry after TCRdb re-called the 5' RACE reads with MiXCR. The sample shows some 780,000 distinct CDR3 sequences, more than 50% of them seen only once. Points from the study as a whole: Estimates based on one million T cells were treated as lower bounds. Age advanced and TCR beta diversity per million T cells fell, roughly linearly. Strong correlation existed between TCR beta diversity and naive T cell percentage.

The receptor comes from a man in his forties in good health. Sequenced material: blood. This chain joins TRBV7-9 and TRBJ1-2; D remains ambiguous. The CDR3 spells CASSHGSGFYTF. The CDR3 DNA reads TGTGCCAGCAGCCACGGTTCAGGCTTCTACACCTTC.